This T cell receptor (beta chain) appears in the sequencing data of a study of cytomegalovirus exposure and HLA in healthy donors. Study-wide context: HLA-typed donors were the source of about 90 million unique TCRs held in an early data release. Broader study findings: Relative to the roughly 700-donor mean, N-insertions were reportedly fewer in an Asian-associated ancestry cluster in a later analysis.

Germline CDR1 MGHRA, CDR2 YSYEKL. The CDR3 extends over 15 amino acids. With 5 bases clipped from V and 9 bases from J, the junction kept 13 bases outside the gene matches. The PCR contained 60 Vbeta and 13 Jbeta primers. This table comes from immunoSEQ multiplex PCR, and its TCRdb copy is limited to in-frame clones, with some not included. Of roughly 120,000 clones in the sample, approximately 80% were seen once. On this clone itself: Its antigen is undetermined.

The rearrangement links TRBV4-1 to TRBJ1-5; TRBD1 agrees at 7 bases. Sequenced material: PBMCs. The source is a human donor in good health. DNA for the CDR3: TGCGCCAGCAGCGCGGTTTGGGACAGCCGAACGCCCCAGCATTTT. Its protein is CASSAVWDSRTPQHF.